This TCR beta chain comes out of a study of T cells in Graves' hyperthyroidism and ophthalmopathy. Exclusion of patients followed from uncontrolled infection, other autoimmune disease, pregnancy or lactation. Trimming left V 5 bases short and J 8 bases short, with 20 bases between. This CDR3 is 14 amino acids long. Germline V gene data show CDR1 as GTSNPN and CDR2 as SVGIG (reference sequence). Authors of the study amplified TCR beta CDR3 regions from RNA transcripts. The HTBI primer set was used in a first-round RT-PCR of the TCR CDR3. TCRdb independently ran MiXCR on the multiplex PCR reads; one entry per CDR3 protein. The sample shows about 460,000 distinct CDR3 sequences, approximately 23% of them seen only once.

The J gene is TRBJ2-3, the V gene TRBV30; tentatively, D is TRBD2 (6 bases). The clonotype was recovered from a woman aged 65 to 85 with Graves' ophthalmopathy. The sample taken for sequencing was blood. The CDR3 coding sequence is TGTGCCTGGGTGGGGGGAGTGTCCTCCGGTACGCAGTATTTT. Translation gives CAWVGGVSSGTQYF.